This T cell receptor (beta chain) is from a study of CD8 T cells in ankylosing spondylitis. Study findings and constraints: Roughly eight highly homologous variants made up a TCR beta motif that seemed to typify ankylosing spondylitis blood. Reported data indicate significant enrichment of disease-linked clones within matched ankylosing spondylitis synovial fluid. Disease-linked clones displayed a CD8+ phenotype and appeared relatively rarely in peripheral blood.

It was by quantitative 5'-RACE with molecular barcodes that TCR beta libraries were made. TCRdb re-analysed the 5' RACE reads in MiXCR, keeping a single row per CDR3 protein. This repertoire shows roughly 240,000 distinct CDR3 sequences, under 8.5% found once; its top ten account for 4.8%. This clonotype was detected many times. Its specificity is not known. This TCR was recovered from a female donor with ankylosing spondylitis or in good health (not recorded which). Sequenced material: blood, either unsorted or a sorted T cell fraction (not recorded which).

DNA of the CDR3: TGCAGTGCTAGAGATCAGGGCCACGAGCAGTACTTC. This encodes CSARDQGHEQYF. V and J are TRBV20-1 and TRBJ2-7; D is possibly TRBD1 (5 bases). The CDR3 consists of 12 residues. V was clipped by 0 bases and J by 5 bases, with 8 bases between them. Looked up from germline, CDR1 is DFQATT and CDR2 is SNEGSKA (reference sequence).